The entry that follows covers one T cell receptor beta chain sequence. Its recognized antigen is unknown. No base quality values were provided; no much bigger clone lies one nucleotide off. For CDR1 and CDR2, the germline V gene lists SGHNT and YENEEA. The trim is 5 bases for V and 1 base for J, with a gap of 12 bases between the germline ends. The CDR3 spans 14 residues, from the cysteine through the phenylalanine. The CDR3 DNA has 42 bases and is translated from base 1. Whole blood was collected in K2EDTA tubes by collaborating institutions according to the institutions' own protocols. Collaborator samples were shipped for TCRbeta analysis as frozen whole blood, isolated PBMCs, or DNA extracted from either sample type. This sample was taken from a study of blood T cell repertoires in COVID-19 (dated by TCRdb to the early 2020s). Looking at the study overall: Samples covering the acute and convalescent phases of COVID-19 were provided by collaborators in the United States, Italy and Spain. The dataset comprised deeply sampled blood TCRbeta repertoires from subjects exposed to, actively infected with, or recovered from COVID-19. Sample metadata almost always included a de-identified subject ID, COVID-19 status, age in years and sex. Where HLA class I and class II types were available, the types were taken from metadata supplied by the sample provider, not from assay-based typing. The material from the prospective study consisted of cDNA or gDNA derived from T cells, B-cell-depleted T cells, or PBMCs. The repertoires were made available in a free public database intended to serve as a resource for research on the immune response to SARS-CoV-2. The samples were drawn from two sources: the first 160 participants of the ongoing ImmuneRACE study, and 1,000 to 1,500 subjects contributed by 6 global collaborators. The paper's findings and limits, for the study overall: How much clinical and demographic metadata was included differed by source and by participant, and the metadata was provided uncurated.

TCRbeta CDR3 regions were amplified from genomic DNA using the immunoSEQ Assay, a bias-controlled multiplex PCR. Regarding the original processing steps: Within the assay, amplification of reference gene primers was used to estimate how many nucleated cells each sample contained. To quantify the absolute abundance of each unique TCRbeta CDR3 rearrangement, sequence reads were collapsed and filtered. Productive Simpson clonality was computed per sample as the square root of Simpson's diversity index over productive rearrangements. This is the immuneACCESS table as TCRdb keeps it, with only in-frame sequences that have V and J called. A part of the clones is gone; compared with another copy, unresolved V genes explain less than half, and the rest is unexplained. That table is the source of V, J and clone size, and D and trimming were worked out from the DNA. Within this sample are some 370,000 clones, with roughly 90% of them counted one time only. 1% to 1.5% of the sample goes to the ten largest clones.

The receptor's source is a middle-aged man with acute or convalescent COVID-19. Sequencing used peripheral blood. The rearrangement joined TRBV11-3 to TRBJ2-7; a tentative D call is TRBD1 (6 bases match). The nucleotide sequence reads TGTGCCAGCAGCCTCGGGACACCATCCTACGAGCAGTACTTC. This sequence encodes CASSLGTPSYEQYF.